Listed here are 19 T cell receptor beta chains from one sample, sequenced in a study of tumour-infiltrating T cells in Burkitt lymphoma. Only in-frame clones appear in the TCRdb table, and some are missing; sequencing was by immunoSEQ multiplex PCR. The repertoire holds a few hundred clones, with around 96% as singletons. Sequencing was performed on tumor tissue. These receptors all stem from a human donor with Burkitt lymphoma.

The rearrangement links TRBV13 to TRBJ2-3; 8 bases are shared with TRBD2. CDR1 PRHDT and CDR2 FYEKMQ come from the germline V gene (reference sequence). Trimming took 6 bases from V and 2 from J; bases not matched to a gene: 4. This CDR3 comprises 14 residues. In nucleotides, the CDR3 is TGTGCCAGCAGAAGCGGGGGTCTCACAGATACGCAGTATTTT. This translates into CASRSGGLTDTQYF.

V gene TRBV7-9 combines with J gene TRBJ2-7; D not certain. Trimming took off 4 bases at V and 8 bases at J, with 12 bases between the two ends. There are 12 residues in the CDR3. CDR1 and CDR2 from the germline V gene are SEHNR and FQNEAQ (reference sequence). Written as DNA, the CDR3 is TGTGCCAGCAGCTCCCTGGCCCTTAAGCAGTACTTC. Translating gives CASSSLALKQYF.

The rearrangement uses TRBV13 and TRBJ1-4; 10 nucleotides align to TRBD1. The CDR3 consists of 17 residues. V shed 3 bases and J 3 bases; nucleotides not matched to a gene: 7. The V gene's germline CDR1 is PRHDT and CDR2 FYEKMQ (reference sequence). As DNA, the CDR3 is TGTGCCAGCAGCTTTAGGACAGGGGGGATATCTAATGAAAAACTGTTTTTT. Translating gives CASSFRTGGISNEKLFF.

The chain has TRBV5-6 and TRBJ2-1; 7 bases agree with TRBD2. V lost 4 bases and J lost 6; bases outside the gene matches: 7. The CDR3 is 14 amino acids. CDR1 is SGHDT and CDR2 is YYEEEE in the germline V gene. The CDR3 protein is CASSLTGGSNEQFF. CDR3 DNA: TGTGCCAGCAGCCTCACCGGGGGGTCCAATGAGCAGTTCTTC.

This chain links TRBV5-4 with TRBJ2-5; D is undetermined. Germline CDR1 and CDR2: SGHNT and YYREEE (reference sequence). Trimming took off 4 bases at V and 2 bases at J, with 9 bases between the two ends. The CDR3 is made up of 13 amino acids. This CDR3 is CASSTRAQETQYF. Here the CDR3 DNA reads TGTGCCAGCAGCACCCGGGCTCAAGAGACCCAGTACTTC.

The chain couples TRBV7-2 to TRBJ1-4, with 12 bases lining up with TRBD1. J was trimmed by 6 bases and V by 5 bases; bases with no gene match: 10. The CDR3 has 17 residues. Germline V gives CDR1 SGHTA, CDR2 FQGNSA. CDR3: CASSRDRGPVMYEKLFF. DNA for the CDR3: TGTGCCAGCAGCCGGGACAGGGGGCCGGTAATGTATGAAAAACTGTTTTTT.

This clone appeared once. V usage is TRBV6-1 and J usage is TRBJ2-2, with D tentatively TRBD1 or TRBD2 (5 bases each). This CDR3 region has 15 residues. Trimming cost V 5 bases and J 4 bases, with 14 bases left between them. Germline CDR1 MNHNS, CDR2 SASEGT. The CDR3 nucleotides read TGTGCCAGCAGTTGGTCGGGGCCCTTCACCGGGGAGCTGTTTTTT. Translating it yields CASSWSGPFTGELFF.

The chain joins TRBV7-9 to TRBJ1-2; D not resolved. The CDR3 runs 13 residues. CDR1 is SEHNR and CDR2 is FQNEAQ in the germline V gene (reference sequence). Trimming removed 5 bases at V and 0 bases at J, with 7 bases between. CDR3 nucleotides: TGTGCCAGCAGCCATTTCTCTAACTATGGCTACACCTTC. It yields the protein CASSHFSNYGYTF.

This chain joins TRBV7-9 and TRBJ1-3; D may be TRBD1 (5 bases). Germline V gene lookup returns CDR1 SEHNR and CDR2 FQNEAQ (reference sequence). Between the trimmed V and J ends, which lost 2 bases and 2 bases, there was a span of 13 bases. This CDR3 has 16 residues. The CDR3 region is CASSLHGGGAGNTIYF. CDR3 bases: TGTGCCAGCAGCTTACATGGCGGAGGGGCTGGAAACACCATATATTTT.

The chain couples TRBV18 to TRBJ1-2; 7 positions agree with TRBD1. Germline assignment: CDR1 KGHSH and CDR2 LQKENI. The V and J ends lost 3 bases and 8 bases, in that order; junction bases with no gene match: 9. This CDR3 has 14 residues. CDR3 protein: CASSPDRVVGGYTF. In DNA form, the CDR3 reads TGTGCCAGCTCACCTGACAGGGTGGTTGGGGGCTACACCTTC.

The chain uses TRBV2 and TRBJ2-1, with TRBD1 identical over 10 bases. Germline V gene data show CDR1 as SNHLY and CDR2 as FYNNEI. After removal of 3 bases from V and 6 bases from J, the junction contained 8 bases not matched to a gene. The CDR3 covers 16 residues. The CDR3 spells CASSDETGGVFNEQFF. CDR3 DNA sequence: TGTGCCAGCAGTGATGAGACAGGGGGCGTTTTCAATGAGCAGTTCTTC. The full variable domain, its missing parts supplied by reference TRBV2 and TRBJ2-1, is EPEVTQTPSHQVTQMGQEVILRCVPISNHLYFYWYRQILGQKVEFLVSFYNNEISEKSEIFDDQFSVERPDGSNFTLKIRSTKLEDSAMYFCASSDETGGVFNEQFFGPGTRLTVL.

The V gene is TRBV29-1, the J gene TRBJ1-4, with a tentative D call TRBD1 (6 bases). Germline V gives CDR1 SQVTM, CDR2 ANQGSEA. The V end was cut by 5 bases, the J end by 4 bases, with 8 bases between. There are 12 residues in the CDR3. The CDR3 DNA follows: TGCAGCGTTAGGGGGGATAATGAAAAACTGTTTTTT. Its protein product is CSVRGDNEKLFF.

The chain is built from TRBV28 and TRBJ1-4; unclear D gene. The CDR3 contains 14 residues. Germline V gene lookup returns CDR1 MDHEN and CDR2 SYDVKM. The V end lost 3 bases, the J end lost 0 bases, and 5 bases lay between the germline ends. CDR3 nucleotides: TGTGCCAGCAGTTTGGTTGCAACTAATGAAAAACTGTTTTTT. It encodes CASSLVATNEKLFF.

This chain connects TRBV7-9 to TRBJ1-1; TRBD1 aligns across 9 bases. CDR1 SEHNR and CDR2 FQNEAQ come from the germline V gene (reference sequence). There are 13 residues in the CDR3. V shed 5 bases and J 7 bases; nucleotides not matched to a gene: 5. DNA of the CDR3: TGTGCCAGCAGCCCCGGGACAGGGATTGAAGCTTTCTTT. Its protein product is CASSPGTGIEAFF.

About this clone: At one of its ends the junction is not consistent with the germline gene, which may arise from a read error. The chain links TRBV6-5 to TRBJ1-4; a possible D gene is TRBD1 (5 bases). The CDR3 contains 14 residues. From germline, CDR1 is MNHEY and CDR2 SVGAGI. In nucleotides, the CDR3 is TGTGTCAGCAGACTTTTCATCGGGACCTCCTCCTTGTTTTTT. It yields the protein CVSRLFIGTSSLFF.

CDR3: CASSLSMGQGTDTQYF. CDR3 sequence (DNA): TGTGCCAGCAGCTTAAGCATGGGACAGGGCACAGATACGCAGTATTTT. V and J are TRBV5-6 and TRBJ2-3, with 8 positions matching TRBD1. CDR1 is SGHDT and CDR2 is YYEEEE in the germline V gene. The CDR3 length is 16 residues. The V and J ends lost 2 bases and 1 base, in that order; junction bases with no gene match: 6.

In this sample, this clone turned up once. The rearrangement links TRBV11-2 to TRBJ2-3, with 7 bases identical to TRBD2. Germline CDR1 reads SGHAT; CDR2 reads FQNNGV. The CDR3 contains 14 residues. Trimming removed 1 base from V and 4 bases from J; junction bases left unmatched: 2. CDR3 in amino acids: CASSLGLAPDTQYF. CDR3 nucleotides: TGTGCCAGCAGCTTAGGACTAGCCCCAGATACGCAGTATTTT.

The J gene is TRBJ2-1, the V gene TRBV10-3, with 7 nucleotides matching TRBD1. Unmatched junction bases numbered 15, after V lost 8 bases and J lost 2 bases. The germline V gene encodes CDR1 ENHRY and CDR2 SYGVKD. This CDR3 has 17 residues. CDR3 nucleotide sequence: TGTGCCATCGCCACCTCAGGGGGAGTGCAAGCCTACAATGAGCAGTTCTTC. Its translation: CAIATSGGVQAYNEQFF.

The chain combines TRBV30 with TRBJ1-1; a possible D gene is TRBD1 (6 bases). Germline-derived CDR1 and CDR2 are GTSNPN and SVGIG (reference sequence). The CDR3 extends over 13 amino acids. V was pared by 2 bases and J by 5 bases, with 12 bases between. CDR3 sequence: CAWSPGDGTEAFF. CDR3 bases: TGTGCCTGGAGTCCAGGGGATGGGACTGAAGCTTTCTTT.